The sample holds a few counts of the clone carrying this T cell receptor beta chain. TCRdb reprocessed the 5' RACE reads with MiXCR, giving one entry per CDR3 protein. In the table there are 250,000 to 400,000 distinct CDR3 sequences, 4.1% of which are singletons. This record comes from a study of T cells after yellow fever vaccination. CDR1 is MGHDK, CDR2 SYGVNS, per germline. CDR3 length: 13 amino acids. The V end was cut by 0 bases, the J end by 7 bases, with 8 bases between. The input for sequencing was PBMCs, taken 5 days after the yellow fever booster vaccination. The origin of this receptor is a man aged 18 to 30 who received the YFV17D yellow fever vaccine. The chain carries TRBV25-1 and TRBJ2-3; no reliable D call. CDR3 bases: TGTGCCAGCAGTGAATATTCGGTGAATACGCAGTATTTT. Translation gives CASSEYSVNTQYF.